Sequencing of this T cell receptor beta chain was carried out in a study of shared clonotypes between healthy human individuals. Trimming shortened V by 1 base and J by 1 base, and 14 bases separated the two germline ends. CDR1 and CDR2 from the germline V gene are SGHVS and FNYEAQ. This CDR3 contains 17 residues. Naive CD8 populations comprised CD45RO-negative cells positively selected for CCR7, excluding terminally differentiated effector memory CD45RA+ cells. The method was immunoSEQ multiplex PCR; TCRdb's version includes in-frame clones alone and lacks a portion of them. Among 800,000 to 950,000 clones listed, approximately 97% were seen once.

The chain is built from TRBV7-6 and TRBJ2-1, with a tentative D call TRBD2 (5 bases). The TCR comes from a young man in good health. The sample consisted of naive CD8+ T cells sorted from blood. The CDR3 here is CASSLEIATLSYNEQFF. The CDR3 bases are TGTGCCAGCAGCTTAGAAATAGCGACTTTGTCCTACAATGAGCAGTTCTTC. The full variable domain, completed using reference TRBV7-6 and TRBJ2-1, is GAGVSQSPRYKVTKRGQDVALRCDPISGHVSLYWYRQALGQGPEFLTYFNYEAQQDKSGLPNDRFSAERPEGSISTLTIQRTEQRDSAMYRCASSLEIATLSYNEQFFGPGTRLTVL.